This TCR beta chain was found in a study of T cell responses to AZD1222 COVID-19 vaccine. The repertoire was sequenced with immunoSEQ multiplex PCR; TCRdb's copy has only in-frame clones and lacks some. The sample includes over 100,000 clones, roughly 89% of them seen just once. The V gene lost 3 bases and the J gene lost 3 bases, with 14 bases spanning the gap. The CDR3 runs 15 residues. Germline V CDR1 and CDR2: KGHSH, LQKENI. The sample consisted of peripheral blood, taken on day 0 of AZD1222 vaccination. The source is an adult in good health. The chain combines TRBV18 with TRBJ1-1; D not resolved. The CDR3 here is CASSPASAVYTEAFF. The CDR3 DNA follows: TGTGCCAGCTCACCTGCCTCCGCAGTGTACACTGAAGCTTTCTTT.